This is a list of T cell receptor beta chains from one sample in a study of shared clonotypes between healthy human individuals. Generated by immunoSEQ multiplex PCR, the TCRdb table keeps only in-frame clones and is missing some. This sample yields about 480,000 clones, of which about 79% are seen a single time; around 12% belongs to the top ten. Sample: PBMCs. The receptors were gathered from a woman between 35 and 50 years old in good health. Some clones in this sample may be carry-over from other donors' samples. The CDR3 runs from the conserved cysteine through the conserved F or W. Each record gives: CDR3 protein, J gene, V gene.

CDR3aa: CAWRGQTYEQYF; j_gene: TRBJ2-7; v_gene: TRBV30
CDR3aa: CASSPTGLGYTF; j_gene: TRBJ1-2; v_gene: TRBV5-6
CDR3aa: CASSVEGDPPGELFF; j_gene: TRBJ2-2; v_gene: TRBV9
CDR3aa: CASTPGGHGGYTF; j_gene: TRBJ1-2; v_gene: TRBV28
CDR3aa: CAWSVNQGVNEQFF; j_gene: TRBJ2-1; v_gene: TRBV30
CDR3aa: CASSNYQGAYNEQFF; j_gene: TRBJ2-1; v_gene: TRBV11-2
CDR3aa: CASSLVTSGGEQFF; j_gene: TRBJ2-1; v_gene: TRBV11-2
CDR3aa: CASSYQMMNTEAFF; j_gene: TRBJ1-1; v_gene: TRBV6-5
CDR3aa: CASSLVLAVTDTQYF; j_gene: TRBJ2-3; v_gene: TRBV11-2
CDR3aa: CASRQRDSAYEQYF; j_gene: TRBJ2-7; v_gene: TRBV6-5
CDR3aa: CAGSSGLIYEQYF; j_gene: TRBJ2-7; v_gene: TRBV9
CDR3aa: CASSQELRGTGELFF; j_gene: TRBJ2-2; v_gene: TRBV4-2
CDR3aa: CASSLGVGGSYNEQFF; j_gene: TRBJ2-1; v_gene: TRBV5-1
CDR3aa: CASSLAGGTQYF; j_gene: TRBJ2-3; v_gene: TRBV7-6
CDR3aa: CASSPRTSGTPGELFF; j_gene: TRBJ2-2; v_gene: TRBV7-9
CDR3aa: CASRIIPGAYEQYF; j_gene: TRBJ2-7; v_gene: TRBV5-1
CDR3aa: CASSEALQETQYF; j_gene: TRBJ2-5; v_gene: TRBV6-1
CDR3aa: CASSLGEGPYNEQFF; j_gene: TRBJ2-1; v_gene: TRBV7-7
CDR3aa: CASSVAGTSGSSTDTQYF; j_gene: TRBJ2-3; v_gene: TRBV9
CDR3aa: CASSFSGTNTGELFF; j_gene: TRBJ2-2; v_gene: TRBV9
CDR3aa: CASSPLPDRNYGYTF; j_gene: TRBJ1-2; v_gene: TRBV18
CDR3aa: CASSFMWGSRTSGFYEQYF; j_gene: TRBJ2-7; v_gene: TRBV28
CDR3aa: CAGRGVTEAFF; j_gene: TRBJ1-1; v_gene: TRBV30
CDR3aa: CASSFGGGENIQYF; j_gene: TRBJ2-4; v_gene: TRBV7-8
CDR3aa: CASGSYNEQFF; j_gene: TRBJ2-1; v_gene: TRBV2
CDR3aa: CASSEVTGSGANVLTF; j_gene: TRBJ2-6; v_gene: TRBV6-1
CDR3aa: CASSASGYQETQYF; j_gene: TRBJ2-5; v_gene: TRBV6-1
CDR3aa: CARSLVTDYEQYF; j_gene: TRBJ2-7; v_gene: TRBV5-3
CDR3aa: CATRVYNEQFF; j_gene: TRBJ2-1; v_gene: TRBV2
CDR3aa: CASSQDRTYQETQYF; j_gene: TRBJ2-5; v_gene: TRBV6-5
CDR3aa: CASSLFAGEGTGELFF; j_gene: TRBJ2-2; v_gene: TRBV7-2
CDR3aa: CASSTRHVSSYEQYF; j_gene: TRBJ2-7; v_gene: TRBV19
CDR3aa: CATDRDHQPQHF; j_gene: TRBJ1-5; v_gene: TRBV28
CDR3aa: CASSSQTSGNGETQYF; j_gene: TRBJ2-5; v_gene: TRBV7-2